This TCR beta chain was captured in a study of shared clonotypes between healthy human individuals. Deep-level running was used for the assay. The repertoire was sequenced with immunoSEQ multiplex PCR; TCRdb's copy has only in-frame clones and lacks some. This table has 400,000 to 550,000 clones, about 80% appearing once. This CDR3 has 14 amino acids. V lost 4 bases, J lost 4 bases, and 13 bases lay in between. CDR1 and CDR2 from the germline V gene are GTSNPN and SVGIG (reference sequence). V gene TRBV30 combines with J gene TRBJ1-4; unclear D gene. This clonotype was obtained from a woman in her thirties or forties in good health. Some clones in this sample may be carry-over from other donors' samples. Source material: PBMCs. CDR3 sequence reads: CAWNRPGDNEKLFF. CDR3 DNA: TGTGCCTGGAACCGCCCGGGTGATAATGAAAAACTGTTTTTT.